The T cell receptor (beta chain) under discussion was sequenced for a study of T cells after yellow fever vaccination. Study in general: Fractions of low cell number were prepared using SMART-Seq v4 Ultra Low Input. Study-level points and caveats: Clonotypes shared by both compartments, CD4 and CD8, made up a small share. From the bulk population, abundant clonotypes could contaminate and appear within FACS-sorted repertoires. Booster sampling recovered most clones from primary vaccination (approximately 96% CD4, just over 85% CD8).

The V gene end was trimmed by 0 bases and the J gene end by 1 base; junction bases not matched to a gene: 4. Germline-derived CDR1 and CDR2 are SGHRS and YFSETQ. The CDR3 is made up of 16 amino acids. TCRdb reprocessed the 5' RACE reads via MiXCR and lists one record per CDR3 protein. The sample lists 320,000 or so distinct CDR3 sequences, 7% to 9% occurring once. For this clonotype: Its target is unknown.

This rearrangement joins TRBV5-1 to TRBJ1-1; 9 bases agree with TRBD1. The source of this sequence is a man aged 18 to 29 who received the YFV17D yellow fever vaccine. This material consisted of PBMCs, taken about 49 days after the first yellow fever vaccination. The CDR3 is CASSLAWDRANTEAFF. CDR3 sequence (DNA): TGCGCCAGCAGCTTGGCTTGGGACAGGGCGAACACTGAAGCTTTCTTT.